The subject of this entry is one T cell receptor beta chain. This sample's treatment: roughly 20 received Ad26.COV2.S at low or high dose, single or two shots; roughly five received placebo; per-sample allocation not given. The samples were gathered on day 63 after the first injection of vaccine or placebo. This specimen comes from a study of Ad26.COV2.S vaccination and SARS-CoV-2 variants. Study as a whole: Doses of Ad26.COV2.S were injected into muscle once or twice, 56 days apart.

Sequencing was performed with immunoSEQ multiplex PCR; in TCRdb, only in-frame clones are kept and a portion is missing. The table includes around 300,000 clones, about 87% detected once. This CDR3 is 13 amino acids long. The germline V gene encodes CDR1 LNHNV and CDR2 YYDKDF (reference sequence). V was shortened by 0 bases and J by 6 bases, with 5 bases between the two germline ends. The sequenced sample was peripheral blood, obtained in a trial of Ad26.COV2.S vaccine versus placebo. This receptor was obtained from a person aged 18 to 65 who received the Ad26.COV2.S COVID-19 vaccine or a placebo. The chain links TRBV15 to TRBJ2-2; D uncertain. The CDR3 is CATSRDRAGELFF. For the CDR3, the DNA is TGTGCCACCAGCAGAGATCGTGCCGGGGAGCTGTTTTTT.